This TCR beta chain was captured in a study of T-cell reconstitution after alpha-beta-depleted transplantation in children. Overall study findings and caveats: Newly generated T cells supplied most T-cell counts and diversity one year post-transplant. The study traced high day-60 TCRbeta diversity in some patients to surviving recipient T cells and thymic progenitors. As was reported, about two months after transplant, alpha-beta T cells came from several hundred expanded graft clones.

As to this clonotype: As yet, its antigen is unknown.

Germline assignment: CDR1 SGHAT and CDR2 FQDESV (reference sequence). The CDR3 has 17 residues. The J segment lost 7 bases and the V segment lost 6 bases, leaving 10 bases of the junction unmatched. Preparation of the TCRbeta library involved a method that used unique molecular identifiers. TCRdb re-called the PCR reads with MiXCR, one entry per CDR3 protein. The sample has some 840,000 distinct CDR3 sequences, roughly 15% seen once. The clonotype was recovered from a male patient between 5 and 17 years old who had a stem cell transplant for acute lymphoblastic leukemia, so the T cells may come from the graft donor. This chain uses TRBV11-1 with TRBJ2-1; 15 bases line up with TRBD2. The specimen comprised PBMCs, mostly from graft donor cells, sampled 360 days after TCRalphabeta/CD19-depleted stem cell transplant. This CDR3 is CASRSPRTSGRANEQFF. For the CDR3, the DNA is TGTGCCAGCAGATCCCCCCGGACTAGCGGGAGGGCTAATGAGCAGTTCTTC.